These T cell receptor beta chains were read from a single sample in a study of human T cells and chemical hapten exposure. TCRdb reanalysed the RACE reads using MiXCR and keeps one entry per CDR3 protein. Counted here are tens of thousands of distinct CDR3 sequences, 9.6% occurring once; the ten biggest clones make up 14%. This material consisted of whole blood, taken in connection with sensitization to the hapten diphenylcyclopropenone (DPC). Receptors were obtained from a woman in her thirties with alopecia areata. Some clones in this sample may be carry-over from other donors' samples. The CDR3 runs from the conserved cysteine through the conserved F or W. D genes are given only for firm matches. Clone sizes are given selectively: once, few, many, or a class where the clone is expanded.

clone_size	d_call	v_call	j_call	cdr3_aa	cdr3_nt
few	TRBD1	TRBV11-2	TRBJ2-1	CASSLVDRVRDEQFF	TGTGCCAGCAGCTTAGTGGACAGGGTACGCGATGAGCAGTTCTTC
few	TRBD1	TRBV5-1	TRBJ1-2	CASSLEATGAYGYTF	TGCGCCAGCAGCTTGGAGGCAACAGGGGCCTATGGCTACACCTTC
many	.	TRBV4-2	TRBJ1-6	CASSPGHVNNSPLHF	TGTGCCAGCAGCCCGGGACACGTCAATAATTCACCCCTCCACTTT
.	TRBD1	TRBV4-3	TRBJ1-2	CASSQSGTGSYGYTF	TGCGCCAGCAGCCAATCCGGGACAGGGTCCTATGGCTACACCTTC
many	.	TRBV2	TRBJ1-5	CASSEPIQGSNQPQHF	TGTGCCAGCAGTGAACCTATACAGGGTTCCAATCAGCCCCAGCATTTT
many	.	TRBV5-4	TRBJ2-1	CASSLANLEQFF	TGTGCCAGCAGCTTGGCTAATCTGGAGCAGTTCTTC
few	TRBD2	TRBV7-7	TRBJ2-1	CASSLGVAGGPYNEQFF	TGTGCTAGCAGCTTAGGGGTAGCGGGGGGTCCCTACAATGAGCAGTTCTTC
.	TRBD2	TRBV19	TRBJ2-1	CASSPGLGFYEQFF	TGTGCCAGTAGCCCGGGACTAGGTTTCTATGAGCAGTTCTTC
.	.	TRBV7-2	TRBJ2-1	CASSLVGNSFMNEQFF	TGTGCCAGCAGCTTAGTGGGGAACAGCTTTATGAATGAGCAGTTCTTC
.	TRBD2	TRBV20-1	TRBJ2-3	CSALAKSVATDTQYF	TGCAGTGCACTAGCGAAGTCTGTCGCCACAGATACGCAGTATTTT
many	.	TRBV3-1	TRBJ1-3	CASRPGGSGNTIYF	TGTGCCAGCCGGCCGGGGGGCTCTGGAAACACCATATATTTT
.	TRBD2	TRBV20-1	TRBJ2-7	CSAQPGLAGEHSYEQYF	TGCAGTGCCCAGCCGGGACTAGCGGGGGAGCACTCCTACGAGCAGTACTTC
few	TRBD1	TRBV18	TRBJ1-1	CASSQGAAEAFF	TGTGCCAGCTCTCAGGGGGCTGCTGAAGCTTTCTTT
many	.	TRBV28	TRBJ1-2	CASSFDNHYGYTF	TGTGCCAGCAGTTTTGACAACCACTATGGCTACACCTTC
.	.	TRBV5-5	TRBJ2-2	CASSPSQGPGELFF	TGTGCCAGCAGCCCCTCCCAGGGCCCCGGGGAGCTGTTTTTT
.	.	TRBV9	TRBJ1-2	CASSPDDRRSSYGYTF	TGTGCCAGCAGCCCTGACGACAGGCGATCCTCCTATGGCTACACCTTC
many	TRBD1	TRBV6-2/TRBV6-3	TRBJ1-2	CASRPGTAAPSYGYTF	TGTGCCAGCAGACCCGGGACAGCCGCTCCTTCCTATGGCTACACCTTC